The T cell receptor (beta chain) described here comes from a study of T cell repertoires in cytomegalovirus infection. About the research overall: Selected CMV epitopes included recently identified HLA-C-restricted ones as well as well-studied HLA-B-restricted ones. Based on public TCR beta signatures, there were indications of CMV infection and of a matching HLA type.

Germline V gene data show CDR1 as SGHTA and CDR2 as FQGNSA. Between the trimmed V and J ends, which lost 4 bases and 4 bases, there was a span of 14 bases. CDR3 length: 14 residues. With respect to this clonotype: Its antigen is not identified.

TCRdb fed the reads into MiXCR, producing one record per CDR3 protein. The top ten clones hold approximately 15% of a sample with 350,000 to 400,000 distinct CDR3 sequences, about a third of them seen once. Specimen: cultured PBMCs, collected from culture after CMV antigen stimulation. This clonotype was sampled from a human donor in good health (CMV status not recorded). Some clones in this sample may be carry-over from other donors' samples. The V call is TRBV7-2, the J call TRBJ2-7, with a possible D match to TRBD2 (7 bases). The CDR3 spells CASSWGGAGYEQYF. CDR3 bases: TGTGCCAGCAGCTGGGGGGGGGCCGGGTACGAGCAGTACTTC.